A single sample is the source of the 10 T cell receptor beta chains below, sequenced in a study of blood T cell repertoires in COVID-19. The table came from immunoSEQ multiplex PCR; TCRdb's copy has only in-frame clones and leaves some out. The repertoire has about 100,000 clones, about 90% of them found once; the top ten carry 2.4%. Material: peripheral blood. Receptor source: a human donor in a cohort sampled during active COVID-19.

The chain recombines TRBV5-1 with TRBJ1-2; TRBD1 matches at 9 bases. Trimming took 3 bases from V and 8 from J; bases not matched to a gene: 11. Germline CDR1 and CDR2: SGHRS and YFSETQ. The CDR3 extends over 15 amino acids. The chain's CDR3 is CASSSTPGQGSGYTF. The CDR3 bases are TGCGCCAGCAGCTCTACCCCGGGACAGGGAAGCGGCTACACCTTC.

The genes are TRBV5-6 and TRBJ1-2; 8 bases are a match to TRBD1. The trim removed 0 bases at V and 2 bases at J, leaving 6 bases unmatched. This CDR3 contains 16 residues. Germline V gene lookup returns CDR1 SGHDT and CDR2 YYEEEE. CDR3 nucleotide sequence: TGTGCCAGCAGCTTGGTTCAGGGGGCGTTGAACTATGGCTACACCTTC. It is translated as CASSLVQGALNYGYTF.

The chain has TRBV16 and TRBJ2-7, with D possibly being TRBD1 (5 bases). CDR3 size: 14 residues. Germline V CDR1 and CDR2: KGHSY, FQNENV. V was cut by 3 bases and J by 2 bases, with 11 bases left in between. DNA for the CDR3: TGTGCCAGCAGCCACCGACAGAGGACCTACGAGCAGTACTTC. Translating it yields CASSHRQRTYEQYF.

This clone was seen more than once but under ten times. At one of its ends the junction is not consistent with the germline gene, which may arise from a read error. In DNA, the CDR3 is TGTGCCAGCAGTCTTCGACAGGGTTCAGCCCTCCACTTT. Its protein product is CASSLRQGSALHF. V usage is TRBV27 and J usage is TRBJ1-6; TRBD1 matches 7 bases. Germline lookup yields CDR1 MNHEY and CDR2 SMNVEV (reference sequence). The CDR3 runs 13 residues.

This rearrangement joins TRBV11-2 to TRBJ2-5, with 9 nucleotides matching TRBD1. The CDR3 has 17 amino acids. The V gene's germline CDR1 is SGHAT and CDR2 FQNNGV. The V segment lost 3 bases and the J segment 1 base; nucleotides outside the gene matches: 9. The CDR3 here is CASSLSQGAQVQETQYF. In DNA, the CDR3 is TGTGCCAGCAGCTTGTCACAGGGGGCGCAGGTCCAAGAGACCCAGTACTTC.

The rearrangement joins TRBV18 to TRBJ2-7; 8 positions match TRBD2. This CDR3 has 17 residues. The ends lost 11 bases at V and 2 bases at J; junction bases unmatched: 20. Germline CDR1 and CDR2: KGHSH and LQKENI. The CDR3 bases are TGTGCCCGCGCCCGGGGGCGGGGGGCCGGTGACACCTACGAGCAGTACTTC. This sequence encodes CARARGRGAGDTYEQYF.

The J gene is TRBJ1-4, the V gene TRBV9, with D uncertain. The CDR3 runs to 11 residues. V dropped 4 bases and J dropped 12 bases, with 10 bases sitting between them. CDR1 and CDR2 from the germline V gene are SGDLS and YYNGEE. The CDR3 region has the DNA TGTGCCAGCAGCCTTAACGGGGAACTGTTTTTT. It yields the protein CASSLNGELFF.

The chain links TRBV27 to TRBJ2-1; TRBD1 is a possible D gene (5 bases). Trimming pared 6 bases from V and 0 bases from J, leaving 15 bases between. Germline-derived CDR1 and CDR2 are MNHEY and SMNVEV (reference sequence). This CDR3 is 16 amino acids long. The DNA of the CDR3 is TGTGCCAGCAGGTGGGAAGGGGCCAGCTCCTACAATGAGCAGTTCTTC. Amino acid sequence: CASRWEGASSYNEQFF.

The V gene is TRBV27, the J gene TRBJ2-1, with 12 bases that match TRBD1. Losses at the gene ends were 8 bases for V and 6 bases for J; bases not matched to a gene: 5. From germline, CDR1 is MNHEY and CDR2 SMNVEV (reference sequence). There are 14 residues in the CDR3. Here the CDR3 DNA reads TGTGCCAGCGGGGGACAGGGGGCATCCAATGAGCAGTTCTTC. It translates to CASGGQGASNEQFF.

The chain has TRBV9 and TRBJ2-7; TRBD1 is a possible D gene (5 bases). Germline V gives CDR1 SGDLS, CDR2 YYNGEE. The CDR3 has 13 amino acids. V lost 2 bases to trimming and J lost 7 bases, with 13 bases between them. The CDR3 DNA reads TGTGCCAGCAGCGTTCTGACAGCCGGGGAGCAGTACTTC. Protein: CASSVLTAGEQYF. Drawing the rest from reference TRBV9 and TRBJ2-7, the complete variable domain is DSGVTQTPKHLITATGQRVTLRCSPRSGDLSVYWYQQSLDQGLQFLIQYYNGEERAKGNILERFSAQQFPDLHSELNLSSLELGDSALYFCASSVLTAGEQYFGPGTRLTVT.